The 29 T cell receptor beta chains below were found in one sample sequenced in a study of CD8 T cells in ankylosing spondylitis. MiXCR, run by TCRdb on the 5' RACE reads, gives a single entry per CDR3 protein. The sample comprises under 200,000 distinct CDR3 sequences, 9.8% of which are singletons, and about 15% rests with the top ten. What was sequenced was blood, either unsorted or a sorted T cell fraction (not recorded which). The receptors were sampled from a female donor with ankylosing spondylitis or in good health (not recorded which).

The sample holds many counts of this clonotype. The chain combines TRBV7-2 with TRBJ2-3, with 12 bases aligning to TRBD2. Germline assignment: CDR1 SGHTA and CDR2 FQGNSA. J was trimmed by 0 bases and V by 5 bases; bases with no gene match: 3. This CDR3 comprises 16 residues. The CDR3 sequence: CASSAGTSGSTDTQYF. CDR3 coding DNA: TGTGCCAGCAGCGCCGGGACTAGCGGGAGCACAGATACGCAGTATTTT.

This clonotype was counted ten times or more. The V and J genes are TRBV7-9 and TRBJ2-1; TRBD2 is a possible D gene (7 bases). The V and J ends lost 6 bases and 2 bases respectively, with 17 bases between them. The CDR3 loop spans 16 amino acids. Looked up from germline, CDR1 is SEHNR and CDR2 is FQNEAQ (reference sequence). CDR3 sequence: CASSHQRDMTYNEQFF. For the CDR3, the DNA is TGTGCCAGCAGTCACCAGCGGGACATGACCTACAATGAGCAGTTCTTC.

This clonotype was counted ten times or more. The rearrangement joins TRBV4-3 to TRBJ2-3, with D perhaps TRBD1 (6 bases). Deletions cut 0 bases from V and 4 bases from J, with 14 bases between. The CDR3 runs to 16 residues. CDR1 and CDR2 from the germline V gene are LGHNA and YSLEER. The CDR3 DNA is TGCGCCAGCAGCCAAGAAGGGGGAACGGGACCAGATACGCAGTATTTT. Translating it yields CASSQEGGTGPDTQYF.

In this sample, this clonotype turned up a few times. The chain recombines TRBV7-6 with TRBJ2-1, with 9 bases lining up with TRBD2. From germline, CDR1 is SGHVS and CDR2 FNYEAQ. This CDR3 region has 15 residues. Trimming at V came to 4 bases and at J to 6 bases, leaving 7 bases not matched to a gene. CDR3 in amino acids: CASSSRAGGGNEQFF. The CDR3 DNA sequence: TGTGCCAGCAGCTCTAGAGCGGGAGGTGGCAATGAGCAGTTCTTC.

This clonotype was observed a handful of times. This rearrangement joins TRBV13 to TRBJ2-5; TRBD2 aligns across 10 bases. Germline CDR1 and CDR2: PRHDT and FYEKMQ (reference sequence). With V trimmed by 3 bases and J by 4 bases, 5 bases remained unmatched. This CDR3 is built from 15 residues. CDR3 residues: CASSLASGSRETQYF. CDR3 DNA: TGTGCCAGCAGCTTGGCTAGCGGGAGTAGAGAGACCCAGTACTTC.

A few counts support this clonotype. CDR3 amino acids: CASSVAGFGNEQFF. The CDR3 DNA follows: TGTGCCAGCAGCGTAGCCGGGTTTGGAAATGAGCAGTTCTTC. The chain recombines TRBV9 with TRBJ2-1; D call uncertain. The CDR3 runs 14 residues. Trimming shortened V by 0 bases and J by 7 bases, and 11 bases separated the two germline ends. Germline-derived CDR1 and CDR2 are SGDLS and YYNGEE.

The sample holds a few counts of this clonotype. The gene calls are TRBV6-4 and TRBJ1-1; D is ambiguous. This CDR3 has 14 residues. Trimming removed 3 bases from V and 5 bases from J, with 13 bases in between. Germline loops: CDR1 MRHNA, CDR2 SNTAGT. The chain's CDR3 is CASSEDGVGTEAFF. CDR3 DNA: TGTGCCAGCAGTGAGGACGGAGTTGGGACTGAAGCTTTCTTT.

Details on this clonotype: With a much larger clone just one base away, this may be a read error. The rearrangement links TRBV5-4 to TRBJ2-1; D is unresolved. V was pared by 3 bases and J by 0 bases, with 13 bases between. The germline gives CDR1 SGHNT, CDR2 YYREEE (reference sequence). This CDR3 spans 16 amino acids. For the CDR3, the DNA is TGTGCCAGCAGCTCCGGATCTCTAGGCTCCTACAATGAGCAGTTCTTC. This translates into CASSSGSLGSYNEQFF.

This clonotype was recorded a few times. The chain joins TRBV30 to TRBJ2-2; possible D gene TRBD2, 5 bases. Trimming removed 4 bases at V and 5 bases at J, with 14 bases between. CDR1 is GTSNPN and CDR2 is SVGIG in the germline V gene (reference sequence). The CDR3 is made up of 14 amino acids. The CDR3: CAWNSGRMTGELFF. CDR3 sequence (DNA): TGTGCCTGGAATAGTGGGAGAATGACCGGGGAGCTGTTTTTT.

Many counts were recorded for this clonotype. J is TRBJ1-2 and V is TRBV4-3, with TRBD1 matching 10 bases. The germline V gene encodes CDR1 LGHNA and CDR2 YSLEER. V shed 4 bases, J shed 3 bases, and the junction held 2 bases outside the gene matches. The length of the CDR3 is 14 residues. CDR3 DNA: TGCGCCAGCAGCCTAGGGACAGGGGACTATGGCTACACCTTC. It is translated as CASSLGTGDYGYTF.

This chain uses TRBV2 with TRBJ1-3; possible D gene TRBD1, 5 bases. Trimming cost V 9 bases and J 0 bases, with 24 bases left between them. There are 18 residues in the CDR3. Looked up from germline, CDR1 is SNHLY and CDR2 is FYNNEI. The CDR3 sequence: CASFPGRLREGSGNTIYF. CDR3 bases: TGTGCCAGTTTCCCGGGACGGCTAAGGGAGGGCTCTGGAAACACCATATATTTT.

The chain uses TRBV4-2 and TRBJ2-7; 9 nucleotides align to TRBD2. The CDR3 is 15 residues long. V was pared by 5 bases and J by 3 bases, with 8 bases of the junction left unmatched. Germline-derived CDR1 and CDR2 are LGHNA and YNFKEQ. CDR3 DNA sequence: TGTGCCAGCAGCGCTAGCGGGAACCCCAACTACGAGCAGTACTTC. It specifies CASSASGNPNYEQYF.

This clonotype was picked up a small number of times. The J gene is TRBJ1-1, the V gene TRBV5-6; 7 nucleotides align to TRBD1. The V and J ends lost 4 bases and 9 bases, in that order; junction bases with no gene match: 9. The CDR3 is 13 amino acids. Germline assignment: CDR1 SGHDT and CDR2 YYEEEE. The CDR3 region is CASSATGENKAFF. The CDR3 DNA is TGTGCCAGCAGCGCTACAGGGGAAAACAAAGCTTTCTTT.

The table lists this clonotype with a few counts. CDR3 in amino acids: CASSLPSGRREQYF. DNA of the CDR3: TGTGCCAGCAGTTTGCCTAGCGGGAGAAGGGAGCAGTACTTC. J is TRBJ2-7 and V is TRBV12-3 or TRBV12-4; 10 bases are shared with TRBD2. This CDR3 has 14 amino acids. J lost 7 bases, V lost 3 bases, and 6 bases had no gene match.

This chain uses TRBV6-2 or TRBV6-3 with TRBJ1-1; TRBD1 might be the D (6 bases). The germline V gene encodes CDR1 MNHEY and CDR2 SVGEGT. Trimming pared 5 bases from V and 1 base from J, leaving 14 bases between. The CDR3 sequence is 15 residues long. The CDR3: CASSQVGAPNTEAFF. The CDR3 DNA follows: TGTGCCAGCAGTCAGGTGGGGGCCCCGAACACTGAAGCTTTCTTT.

The chain carries TRBV9 and TRBJ1-2, with D unresolved. The CDR3 spans 13 residues. Germline lookup yields CDR1 SGDLS and CDR2 YYNGEE. V was pared by 0 bases and J by 5 bases, with 8 bases between. The CDR3 region is CASSVGQAYGYTF. The CDR3 DNA is TGTGCCAGCAGCGTAGGGCAAGCTTATGGCTACACCTTC.

The chain combines TRBV4-3 with TRBJ1-4; the match to TRBD1 covers 11 bases. The CDR3 extends over 15 amino acids. The V gene's germline CDR1 is LGHNA and CDR2 YSLEER. V was clipped by 8 bases and J by 0 bases; unmatched bases: 2. DNA of the CDR3: TGCGCCAGCGGGGACAGGGGGACAACTAATGAAAAACTGTTTTTT. Its protein is CASGDRGTTNEKLFF.

This clonotype was found many times. The CDR3 reads CSVVSLAGATDTQYF. CDR3 DNA sequence: TGCAGCGTTGTTTCCCTAGCGGGGGCCACAGATACGCAGTATTTT. The chain links TRBV29-1 to TRBJ2-3; 10 nucleotides match TRBD2. The CDR3 totals 15 residues. Germline V gives CDR1 SQVTM, CDR2 ANQGSEA. V trimming: 4 bases; J trimming: 2 bases; junction bases outside the gene matches: 6.

The sample holds a few counts of this clonotype. The chain has TRBV9 and TRBJ2-1, with TRBD2 identical over 13 bases. Per germline, CDR1 SGDLS and CDR2 YYNGEE. V dropped 3 bases and J dropped 0; count of bases not matched to a gene: 9. This CDR3 has 19 amino acids. CDR3 residues: CASSGAGTSGTTSYNEQFF. The CDR3 nucleotides read TGTGCCAGCAGCGGGGCCGGGACTAGCGGGACGACCTCCTACAATGAGCAGTTCTTC.

V usage is TRBV7-9 and J usage is TRBJ2-7, with a weak D call TRBD2 (6 bases). With 0 bases removed from V and 3 bases from J, the gap between germline ends came to 12 bases. Germline V gene lookup returns CDR1 SEHNR and CDR2 FQNEAQ (reference sequence). The CDR3 runs to 15 residues. CDR3 in amino acids: CASSLAGGRFYEQYF. For the CDR3, the DNA is TGTGCCAGCAGCTTAGCGGGAGGCCGCTTCTACGAGCAGTACTTC.

The V call is TRBV4-1, the J call TRBJ1-1; TRBD1 matches at 9 bases. The V gene's germline CDR1 is MGHRA and CDR2 YSYEKL. The length of the CDR3 is 14 residues. J was trimmed by 4 bases and V by 6 bases; bases with no gene match: 6. The CDR3 DNA sequence: TGCGCCAGCAGAGGGACAGGGTGGAGCACTGAAGCTTTCTTT. This gives the protein CASRGTGWSTEAFF.

This clonotype has a handful of counts. This chain joins TRBV4-3 and TRBJ2-1; no firm D call. Germline CDR1 is LGHNA and CDR2 is YSLEER. The V end lost 0 bases, the J end lost 10 bases, and 13 bases lay between the germline ends. This CDR3 contains 14 residues. CDR3 in amino acids: CASSQEGFVGEQFF. The CDR3 nucleotides are TGCGCCAGCAGCCAAGAAGGGTTCGTTGGGGAGCAGTTCTTC.

This clonotype occurred a few times. The chain recombines TRBV12-3 or TRBV12-4 with TRBJ1-5; perhaps TRBD1 as D (6 bases). V was pared by 5 bases and J by 9 bases, with 11 bases between. This CDR3 contains 12 residues. CDR3: CASSGRGPPQHF. The CDR3 DNA follows: TGTGCCAGCAGTGGCCGGGGGCCGCCCCAGCATTTT.

This clonotype was found a few times. V usage is TRBV28 and J usage is TRBJ1-1; D not certain. CDR3 size: 15 residues. The germline V gene encodes CDR1 MDHEN and CDR2 SYDVKM. V was shortened by 4 bases and J by 5 bases, with 17 bases between the two germline ends. Here the CDR3 DNA reads TGTGCCAGCAGTTCCAAACACTTCAGGCGGACTGAAGCTTTCTTT. Translation: CASSSKHFRRTEAFF.

At least ten counts were recorded for this clonotype. The chain has TRBV6-5 and TRBJ2-5; 8 nucleotides agree with TRBD2. The CDR3 covers 16 residues. The germline gives CDR1 MNHEY, CDR2 SVGAGI. The trim removed 2 bases at V and 0 bases at J, leaving 5 bases unmatched. CDR3 region: CASSYDPAGDQETQYF. The CDR3, as DNA: TGTGCCAGCAGTTACGATCCAGCGGGAGACCAAGAGACCCAGTACTTC.

The DNA of the CDR3 is TGCAGTGCCCCTCGGGTTGCTAATGAGCAGTTCTTC. Protein product: CSAPRVANEQFF. V usage is TRBV20-1 and J usage is TRBJ2-1; D is ambiguous. The V gene lost 6 bases and the J gene lost 7 bases, with 13 bases spanning the gap. CDR3 size: 12 residues. Germline lookup yields CDR1 DFQATT and CDR2 SNEGSKA (reference sequence).

This clonotype was recorded many times. This rearrangement joins TRBV4-3 to TRBJ2-1, with no clear D. The CDR3 totals 16 residues. From germline, CDR1 is LGHNA and CDR2 YSLEER. The V end was cut by 0 bases, the J end by 0 bases, with 9 bases between. Here the CDR3 reads CASSQDRRVSYNEQFF. The CDR3 DNA is TGCGCCAGCAGCCAAGATCGCCGAGTCTCCTACAATGAGCAGTTCTTC.

This clonotype was counted only a few times. The chain is built from TRBV7-8 and TRBJ1-2, with a weak D call TRBD1 (5 bases). CDR3 length equals 13 residues. Per the germline V gene, CDR1 is SGHVS and CDR2 is FQNEAQ. V dropped 4 bases and J dropped 2 bases, with 8 bases sitting between them. The CDR3 is CASSWGDNYGYTF. In DNA form, the CDR3 reads TGTGCCAGCAGCTGGGGGGACAACTATGGCTACACCTTC.

This clonotype was observed a handful of times. The V gene is TRBV29-1, the J gene TRBJ2-7, with unresolved D. Between the trimmed V and J ends, which lost 4 bases and 4 bases, there was a span of 8 bases. In germline, CDR1 is SQVTM, CDR2 ANQGSEA. CDR3 length equals 11 residues. This CDR3 is CSVGGDYEQYF. CDR3 nucleotides: TGCAGCGTTGGTGGGGATTACGAGCAGTACTTC.